This is a list of T cell receptor beta chains from one sample in a study of memory CD4+ T cells and cytomegalovirus serostatus. Assay: immunoSEQ multiplex PCR; the TCRdb copy retains only in-frame clones and omits some. The sample contains around 54,000 clones, about 73% of which appear only once. The sequenced sample was memory CD4+ T cells from blood. These receptors were taken from an adult in good health and CMV-seronegative. Both conserved end residues are part of each CDR3. Each record gives: clone size, V gene, D gene, J gene, CDR3 protein, CDR3 DNA. D genes are given only for firm matches. Size is omitted from some rows. Given values are once, few, many or a class for expanded clones.

.	TRBV9	TRBD2	TRBJ2-1	CASSVGSSGGVNEQFF	TGTGCCAGCAGCGTAGGCTCTAGCGGAGGGGTCAATGAGCAGTTCTTC
.	TRBV18	TRBD1	TRBJ2-1	CASSRGQGRTNEQFF	TGTGCCAGCTCACGGGGACAGGGGAGGACAAATGAGCAGTTCTTC
few	TRBV7-2	.	TRBJ2-2	CASSLGIGELFF	TGTGCCAGCAGCTTAGGTATCGGGGAGCTGTTTTTT
once	TRBV6-1	TRBD2	TRBJ2-5	CASSGIRLADRSQYF	TGTGCCAGCAGTGGTATCCGACTAGCGGACAGGAGCCAGTACTTC
.	TRBV5-5	.	TRBJ1-1	CASRFPGQNTEAFF	TGTGCCAGCAGATTCCCGGGACAGAACACTGAAGCTTTCTTT
once	TRBV2	.	TRBJ1-5	CASRGDGNQPQHF	TGTGCCAGCAGGGGGGACGGTAATCAGCCCCAGCATTTT
.	TRBV11-2	.	TRBJ2-7	CASSPQQGFNEQYF	TGTGCCAGCAGCCCCCAACAGGGATTCAACGAGCAGTACTTC
few	TRBV27	.	TRBJ1-5	CASSPQRGVQQPQHF	TGTGCCAGCAGTCCCCAGAGGGGGGTTCAACAGCCCCAGCATTTT
.	TRBV27	.	TRBJ2-1	CASSLRKEYNEQFF	TGTGCCAGCAGTTTAAGAAAAGAATACAATGAGCAGTTCTTC
.	TRBV7-9	.	TRBJ1-2	CASRGEYGGGYTF	TGTGCCAGCAGGGGGGAGTACGGCGGTGGCTACACCTTC
.	TRBV28	.	TRBJ1-2	CATDAPSWYGYTF	TGTGCCACCGATGCTCCCTCGTGGTATGGCTACACCTTC
once	TRBV19	.	TRBJ1-5	CASTERDYSNQPQHF	TGTGCCAGTACAGAGAGGGATTATAGCAATCAGCCCCAGCATTTT
.	TRBV5-8	.	TRBJ2-4	CASSFPYGLAKNIQYF	TGTGCCAGCAGCTTCCCGTACGGTCTAGCCAAAAACATTCAGTACTTC
.	TRBV6-5	.	TRBJ2-1	CASSNSDSDNEQFF	TGTGCCAGCAGTAACTCCGATAGCGACAATGAGCAGTTCTTC
once	TRBV5-4	.	TRBJ2-3	CASSLGNRVGDTQYF	TGTGCCAGCAGCTTGGGAAACAGGGTTGGAGATACGCAGTATTTT
.	TRBV20-1	.	TRBJ2-7	CSAHKNYEQYF	TGCAGTGCGCATAAAAACTACGAGCAGTACTTC
.	TRBV7-3	TRBD1	TRBJ2-7	CASSGATGSVHEQYF	TGTGCCAGCAGCGGAGCGACAGGGTCTGTCCACGAGCAGTACTTC
.	TRBV6-6	.	TRBJ1-2	CASSYYGAYLDGYTF	TGTGCCAGCAGTTACTACGGGGCTTACCTTGATGGCTACACCTTC
.	TRBV11-2	TRBD2	TRBJ2-1	CASSGLAGVANEQFF	TGTGCCAGCAGTGGGCTAGCGGGAGTAGCGAATGAGCAGTTCTTC
.	TRBV2	TRBD1	TRBJ1-5	CASSRDRQNQPQHF	TGTGCCAGCAGTCGGGACAGACAGAATCAGCCCCAGCATTTT
.	TRBV2	.	TRBJ2-5	CAINSGQETQYF	TGTGCCATCAACTCAGGTCAAGAGACCCAGTACTTC
.	TRBV5-1	.	TRBJ1-5	CASSLGQNQPQHF	TGCGCCAGCAGCTTGGGACAAAATCAGCCCCAGCATTTT
few	TRBV4-2	.	TRBJ2-7	CASSQAQQVAYEQYF	TGTGCCAGCAGCCAAGCCCAACAGGTTGCCTACGAGCAGTACTTC
.	TRBV5-4	.	TRBJ1-3	CASSSGTPGNTIYF	TGTGCCAGCAGCTCCGGGACGCCGGGAAACACCATATATTTT
.	TRBV11-2	TRBD1	TRBJ1-4	CASRPQGGATNEKLFF	TGTGCCAGCAGGCCTCAGGGGGGGGCAACTAATGAAAAACTGTTTTTT
.	TRBV11-2	.	TRBJ1-4	CASSFRGEEKLFF	TGTGCCAGCAGCTTTAGGGGGGAGGAAAAACTGTTTTTT
.	TRBV7-9	.	TRBJ1-1	CASSSPRERDTEAFF	TGTGCCAGCAGCTCACCTCGGGAGAGAGACACTGAAGCTTTCTTT
.	TRBV28	TRBD1	TRBJ2-7	CASSGQGVGNEQYF	TGTGCCAGCAGCGGACAGGGCGTTGGTAACGAGCAGTACTTC
.	TRBV7-6	.	TRBJ2-2	CASSSSIRQFRKLTGELFF	TGTGCCAGCAGCTCGTCAATCAGGCAGTTCCGAAAGCTCACCGGGGAGCTGTTTTTT
.	TRBV30	TRBD1	TRBJ2-7	CAWSRDRGLYEQYF	TGTGCCTGGAGCAGGGACAGGGGCTTATACGAGCAGTACTTC
.	TRBV9	.	TRBJ1-1	CASSVDPQRNTEAFF	TGTGCCAGCAGCGTAGACCCACAGAGGAACACTGAAGCTTTCTTT
.	TRBV7-7	.	TRBJ2-2	CASTPDPGELFF	TGTGCTAGCACCCCGGACCCCGGGGAGCTGTTTTTT
once	TRBV7-9	.	TRBJ1-4	CASSPDPRHEKLFF	TGTGCCAGCAGCCCGGACCCCCGCCATGAAAAACTGTTTTTT
.	TRBV18	.	TRBJ2-7	CASSPEKGYYEQYF	TGTGCCAGCTCACCGGAGAAAGGATACTACGAGCAGTACTTC
.	TRBV27	.	TRBJ2-7	CASSASGFYYEQYF	TGTGCCAGCAGTGCTTCAGGTTTCTACTACGAGCAGTACTTC
.	TRBV6-1	.	TRBJ2-1	CASSEIWGFPYNEQFF	TGTGCCAGCAGTGAAATCTGGGGGTTCCCCTACAATGAGCAGTTCTTC
.	TRBV7-2	.	TRBJ1-5	CASSLVRGSSNQPQHF	TGTGCCAGCAGCTTAGTTCGGGGCTCGAGCAATCAGCCCCAGCATTTT
.	TRBV6-1	.	TRBJ2-1	CASSAQQSWEEFF	TGTGCCAGCAGTGCCCAACAGAGCTGGGAAGAGTTCTTC
.	TRBV19	.	TRBJ1-5	CASSRDTVQPQHF	TGTGCCAGTAGTAGGGACACGGTTCAGCCCCAGCATTTT
.	TRBV19	.	TRBJ2-7	CASSMAGARYEQYF	TGTGCCAGTAGTATGGCCGGGGCTAGGTACGAGCAGTACTTC
once	TRBV28	TRBD1	TRBJ1-3	CASSPGQENTIYF	TGTGCCAGCAGTCCGGGACAGGAAAACACCATATATTTT
.	TRBV2	.	TRBJ1-3	CASSPYSQGRSGNTIYF	TGTGCCAGCAGTCCCTACTCACAGGGACGCTCTGGAAACACCATATATTTT
.	TRBV11-2	.	TRBJ2-7	CASSLSPSYEQYF	TGTGCCAGCAGCTTATCCCCCTCCTACGAGCAGTACTTC
.	TRBV5-1	.	TRBJ2-7	CASSSLGHSYEQYF	TGCGCCAGCAGCAGCTTAGGGCACTCCTACGAGCAGTACTTC
.	TRBV10-3	.	TRBJ2-4	CASRSSEDDKNIQYF	TGTGCCAGCAGATCCTCAGAAGATGACAAAAACATTCAGTACTTC
.	TRBV7-2	.	TRBJ1-2	CASSLGTVLNYTF	TGTGCCAGCAGCCTCGGGACGGTCCTCAACTACACCTTC
.	TRBV19	.	TRBJ1-5	CASSITEINQPQHF	TGTGCCAGTAGTATTACCGAAATTAATCAGCCCCAGCATTTT
.	TRBV9	.	TRBJ2-3	CASSVGGGDTDTQYF	TGTGCCAGCAGCGTGGGGGGAGGAGACACAGATACGCAGTATTTT
few	TRBV28	.	TRBJ1-2	CASRRPGTNGGYTF	TGTGCCAGCAGGAGACCCGGGACAAATGGTGGCTACACCTTC
.	TRBV5-4	TRBD2	TRBJ2-3	CASSLAGGADTQYF	TGTGCCAGCAGCTTGGCGGGGGGGGCAGATACGCAGTATTTT
.	TRBV10-3	.	TRBJ2-5	CAIRGRGETQYF	TGTGCCATCAGGGGACGTGGGGAGACCCAGTACTTC
.	TRBV9	.	TRBJ1-1	CASSPLGHRNTEAFF	TGTGCCAGCAGCCCCCTGGGACATCGGAACACTGAAGCTTTCTTT
.	TRBV27	TRBD1	TRBJ1-3	CASSSTGGSGNTIYF	TGTGCCAGCAGTTCAACAGGGGGCTCTGGAAACACCATATATTTT
once	TRBV19	TRBD2	TRBJ2-2	CASSMGLAGGRDTGELFF	TGTGCCAGTAGTATGGGACTAGCGGGAGGACGCGACACCGGGGAGCTGTTTTTT
.	TRBV27	TRBD1	TRBJ1-5	CASSTGRDRDSKNQPQHF	TGTGCCAGCAGTACGGGAAGGGACAGGGATAGTAAGAATCAGCCCCAGCATTTT
.	TRBV6-5	TRBD1	TRBJ2-7	CASSYLTGRSYEQYF	TGTGCCAGCAGTTACCTGACAGGGAGATCCTACGAGCAGTACTTC
.	TRBV9	TRBD1	TRBJ2-7	CASSTGQGASYEQYF	TGTGCCAGCAGCACCGGACAGGGGGCCTCCTACGAGCAGTACTTC